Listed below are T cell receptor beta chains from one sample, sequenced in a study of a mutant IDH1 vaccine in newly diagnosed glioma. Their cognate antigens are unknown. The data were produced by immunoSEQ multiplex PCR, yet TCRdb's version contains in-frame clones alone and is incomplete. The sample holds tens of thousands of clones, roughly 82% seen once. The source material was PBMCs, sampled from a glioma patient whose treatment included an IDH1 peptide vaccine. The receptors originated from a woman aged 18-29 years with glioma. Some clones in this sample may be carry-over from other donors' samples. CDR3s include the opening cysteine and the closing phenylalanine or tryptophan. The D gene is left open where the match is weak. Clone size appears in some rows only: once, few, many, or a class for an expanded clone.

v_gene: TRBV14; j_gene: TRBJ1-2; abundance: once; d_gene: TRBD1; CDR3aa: CASSSQQGFYYGYTF; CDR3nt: TGTGCCAGCAGCTCACAACAGGGGTTCTACTATGGCTACACCTTC
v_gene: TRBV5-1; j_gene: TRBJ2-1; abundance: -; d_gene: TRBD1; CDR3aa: CASSSQGALYNEQFF; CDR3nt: TGCGCCAGCAGCTCACAGGGGGCGCTATACAATGAGCAGTTCTTC
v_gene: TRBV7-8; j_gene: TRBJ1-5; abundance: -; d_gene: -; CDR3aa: CASSYSRTQVGNQPQHF; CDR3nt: TGTGCCAGCAGCTACAGTCGGACCCAGGTTGGCAATCAGCCCCAGCATTTT
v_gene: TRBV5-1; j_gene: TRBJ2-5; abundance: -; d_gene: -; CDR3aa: CASKTGGGQETQYF; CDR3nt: TGCGCCAGCAAAACAGGGGGGGGCCAAGAGACCCAGTACTTC
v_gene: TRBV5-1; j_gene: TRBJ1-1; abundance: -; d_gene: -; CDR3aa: CASRQGPMNTEAFF; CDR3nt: TGCGCCAGCAGACAGGGCCCTATGAACACTGAAGCTTTCTTT
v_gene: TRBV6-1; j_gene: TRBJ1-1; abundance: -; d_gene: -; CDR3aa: CASSGGTPEAFF; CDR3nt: TGTGCCAGCAGTGGGGGGACGCCTGAAGCTTTCTTT
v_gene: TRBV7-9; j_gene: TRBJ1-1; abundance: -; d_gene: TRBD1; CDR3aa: CASSPRQGQSNTEAFF; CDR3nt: TGTGCCAGCAGCCCGAGACAGGGCCAGTCGAACACTGAAGCTTTCTTT
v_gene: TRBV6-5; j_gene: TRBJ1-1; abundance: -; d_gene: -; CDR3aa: CASLNRDVRGTEAFF; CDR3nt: TGTGCCAGCCTAAACCGGGACGTGCGGGGCACTGAAGCTTTCTTT
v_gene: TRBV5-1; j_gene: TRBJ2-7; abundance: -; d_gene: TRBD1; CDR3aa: CASSFGTGQGYEQYF; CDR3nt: TGCGCCAGCAGCTTCGGAACGGGACAGGGATACGAGCAGTACTTC
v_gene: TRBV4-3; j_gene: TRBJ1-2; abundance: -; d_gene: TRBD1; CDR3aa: CASSQDVQGNGYTF; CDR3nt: TGCGCCAGCAGCCAAGATGTACAGGGGAATGGCTACACCTTC
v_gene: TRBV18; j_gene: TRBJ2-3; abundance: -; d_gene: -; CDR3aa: CASSPRDSDTQYF; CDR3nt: TGTGCCAGCTCACCGAGGGATTCAGATACGCAGTATTTT
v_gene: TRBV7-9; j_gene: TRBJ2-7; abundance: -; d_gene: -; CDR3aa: CASSFGGNSYEQYF; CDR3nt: TGTGCCAGCAGCTTTGGAGGGAACTCCTACGAGCAGTACTTC
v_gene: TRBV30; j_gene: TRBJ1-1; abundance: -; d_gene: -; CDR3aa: CAWSRADEAFF; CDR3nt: TGTGCCTGGAGCCGTGCGGACGAAGCTTTCTTT
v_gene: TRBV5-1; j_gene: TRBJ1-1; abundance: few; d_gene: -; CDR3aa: CASSFSQGSFGTEAFF; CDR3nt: TGCGCCAGCAGCTTCTCGCAGGGAAGTTTCGGCACTGAAGCTTTCTTT
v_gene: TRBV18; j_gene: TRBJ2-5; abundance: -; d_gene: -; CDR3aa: CASSPQQGEETQYF; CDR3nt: TGTGCCAGCTCACCGCAGCAGGGAGAAGAGACCCAGTACTTC
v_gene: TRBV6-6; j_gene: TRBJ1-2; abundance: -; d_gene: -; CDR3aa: CASSYSRASYTF; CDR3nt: TGTGCCAGCAGTTACTCCAGAGCTAGCTACACCTTC
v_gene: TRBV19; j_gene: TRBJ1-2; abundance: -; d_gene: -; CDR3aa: CAAGPRTGYGYTF; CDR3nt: TGTGCCGCGGGCCCCCGCACAGGGTATGGCTACACCTTC
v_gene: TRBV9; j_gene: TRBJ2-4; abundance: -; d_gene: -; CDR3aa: CASSDGGNIQYF; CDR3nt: TGTGCCAGCAGCGACGGGGGAAACATTCAGTACTTC
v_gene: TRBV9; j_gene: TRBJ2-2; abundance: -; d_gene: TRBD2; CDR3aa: CASSVSTSGTGELFF; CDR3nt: TGTGCCAGCAGCGTTTCGACTAGCGGGACCGGGGAGCTGTTTTTT
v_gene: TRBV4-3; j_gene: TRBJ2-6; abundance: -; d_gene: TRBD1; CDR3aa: CASSQAGGSGANVLTF; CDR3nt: TGCGCCAGCAGCCAAGCAGGGGGCTCTGGGGCCAACGTCCTGACTTTC
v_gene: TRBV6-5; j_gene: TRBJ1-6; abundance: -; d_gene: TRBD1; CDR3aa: CASSRRQGGSPLHF; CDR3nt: TGTGCCAGCAGCCGCCGACAGGGGGGTTCACCCCTCCACTTT
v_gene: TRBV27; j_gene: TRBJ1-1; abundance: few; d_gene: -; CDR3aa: CASSFSRAPGGTEAFF; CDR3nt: TGTGCCAGCAGTTTCAGCAGGGCTCCCGGGGGCACTGAAGCTTTCTTT
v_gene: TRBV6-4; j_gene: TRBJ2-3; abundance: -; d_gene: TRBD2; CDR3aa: CASSDKAGGSDTQYF; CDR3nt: TGTGCCAGCAGTGACAAAGCGGGAGGATCAGATACGCAGTATTTT
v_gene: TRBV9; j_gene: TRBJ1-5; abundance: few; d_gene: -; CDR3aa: CASSQTPNSNQPQHF; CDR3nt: TGTGCCAGCAGCCAAACCCCCAACAGCAATCAGCCCCAGCATTTT
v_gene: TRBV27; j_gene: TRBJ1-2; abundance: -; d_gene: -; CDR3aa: CASSSRLEAHYGYTF; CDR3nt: TGTGCCAGCAGTTCCCGCTTAGAGGCTCACTATGGCTACACCTTC
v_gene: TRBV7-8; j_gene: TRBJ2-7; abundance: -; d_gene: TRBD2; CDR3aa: CASSLFGLATYEQYF; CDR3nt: TGTGCCAGCAGCTTATTTGGACTAGCAACCTACGAGCAGTACTTC
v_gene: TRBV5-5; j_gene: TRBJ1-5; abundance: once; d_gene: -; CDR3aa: CASSAWDGQPYQPQHF; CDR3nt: TGTGCCAGCAGCGCTTGGGACGGACAGCCGTATCAGCCCCAGCATTTT
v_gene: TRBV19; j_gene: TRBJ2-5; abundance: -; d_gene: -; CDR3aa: CASSQKGGETQYF; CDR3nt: TGTGCCAGTAGTCAAAAGGGGGGGGAGACCCAGTACTTC
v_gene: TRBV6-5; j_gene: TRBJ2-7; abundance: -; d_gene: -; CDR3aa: CASSYGESSEQYF; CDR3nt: TGTGCCAGCAGTTACGGGGAGTCCTCCGAGCAGTACTTC
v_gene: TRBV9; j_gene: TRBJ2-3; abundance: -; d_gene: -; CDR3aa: CASSVVNTDTQYF; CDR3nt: TGTGCCAGCAGCGTAGTCAACACAGATACGCAGTATTTT
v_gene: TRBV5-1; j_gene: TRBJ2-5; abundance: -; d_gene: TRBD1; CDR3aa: CASSLSDRRQETQYF; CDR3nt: TGCGCCAGCAGCTTGTCGGACAGGCGACAAGAGACCCAGTACTTC
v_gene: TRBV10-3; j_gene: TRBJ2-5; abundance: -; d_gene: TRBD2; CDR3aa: CAISEPGTSGTAQETQYF; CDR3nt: TGTGCCATCAGTGAGCCCGGGACTAGCGGGACCGCACAAGAGACCCAGTACTTC
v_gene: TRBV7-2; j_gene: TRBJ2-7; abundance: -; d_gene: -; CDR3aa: CASSLAEWKRVAYEQYF; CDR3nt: TGTGCCAGCAGCCTCGCGGAGTGGAAGCGGGTGGCCTACGAGCAGTACTTC
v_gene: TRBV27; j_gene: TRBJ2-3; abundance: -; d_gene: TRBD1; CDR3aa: CASSLSLGQAGGTDTQYF; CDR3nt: TGTGCCAGCAGTTTATCTCTCGGACAGGCGGGCGGCACAGATACGCAGTATTTT
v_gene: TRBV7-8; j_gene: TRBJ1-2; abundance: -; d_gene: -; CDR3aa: CASSLVPVGYGYTF; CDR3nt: TGTGCCAGCAGCTTAGTACCGGTGGGGTATGGCTACACCTTC
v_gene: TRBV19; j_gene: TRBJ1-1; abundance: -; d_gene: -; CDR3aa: CASRRTGQNTEAFF; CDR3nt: TGTGCCAGTAGAAGAACCGGACAGAACACTGAAGCTTTCTTT
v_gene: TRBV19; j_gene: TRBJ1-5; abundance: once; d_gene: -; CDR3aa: CASSIRTDNQPQHF; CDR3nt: TGTGCCAGTAGTATAAGGACAGACAATCAGCCCCAGCATTTT
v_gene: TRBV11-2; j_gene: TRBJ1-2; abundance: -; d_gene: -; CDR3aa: CASSLQGRAGVYGYTF; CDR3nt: TGTGCCAGCAGCTTACAGGGAAGGGCCGGAGTCTATGGCTACACCTTC
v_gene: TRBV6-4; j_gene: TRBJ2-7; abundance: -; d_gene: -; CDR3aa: CASSKDSAGEQYF; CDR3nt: TGTGCCAGCAGCAAAGACAGTGCGGGGGAGCAGTACTTC
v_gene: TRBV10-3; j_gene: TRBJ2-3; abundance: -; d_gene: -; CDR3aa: CAIMTTDTQYF; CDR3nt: TGTGCCATCATGACCACAGATACGCAGTATTTT
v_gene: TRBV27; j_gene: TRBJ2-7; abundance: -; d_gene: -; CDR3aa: CASSWAEIPYEQYF; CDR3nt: TGTGCCAGCAGTTGGGCTGAAATACCCTACGAGCAGTACTTC
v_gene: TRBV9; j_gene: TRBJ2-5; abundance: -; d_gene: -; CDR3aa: CASSVAIGRAIQETQYF; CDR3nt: TGTGCCAGCAGCGTAGCTATAGGCAGGGCGATCCAAGAGACCCAGTACTTC
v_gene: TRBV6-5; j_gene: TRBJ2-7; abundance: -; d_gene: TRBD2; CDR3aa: CASSRTTSGSYEQYF; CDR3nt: TGTGCCAGCAGCCGTACGACTAGCGGCTCCTACGAGCAGTACTTC
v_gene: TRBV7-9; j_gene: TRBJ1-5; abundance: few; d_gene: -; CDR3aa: CASSLPGANNQPQHF; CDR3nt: TGTGCCAGCAGCTTACCGGGGGCTAACAATCAGCCCCAGCATTTT
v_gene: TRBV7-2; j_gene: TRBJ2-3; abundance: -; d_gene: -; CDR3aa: CASSLGGTDTQYF; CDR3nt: TGTGCCAGCAGCTTAGGGGGGACAGATACGCAGTATTTT
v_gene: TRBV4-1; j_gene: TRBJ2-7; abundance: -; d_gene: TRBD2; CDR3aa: CASSLLPGLALYEQYF; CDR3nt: TGCGCCAGCAGCCTCCTCCCGGGACTAGCTTTATACGAGCAGTACTTC
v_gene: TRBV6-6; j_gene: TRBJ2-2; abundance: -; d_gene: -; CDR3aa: CASSYSAGPGAGELFF; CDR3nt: TGTGCCAGCAGTTACTCTGCAGGGCCCGGCGCCGGGGAGCTGTTTTTT
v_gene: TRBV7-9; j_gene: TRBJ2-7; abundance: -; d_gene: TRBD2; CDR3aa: CASSPRGESSYEQYF; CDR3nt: TGTGCCAGCAGCCCACGGGGGGAGAGCTCCTACGAGCAGTACTTC
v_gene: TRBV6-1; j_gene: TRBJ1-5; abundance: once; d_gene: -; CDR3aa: CASSIERGNQPQHF; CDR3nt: TGTGCCAGCAGTATCGAGCGGGGCAATCAGCCCCAGCATTTT
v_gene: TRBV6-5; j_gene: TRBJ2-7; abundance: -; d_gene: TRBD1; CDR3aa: CASSYSDRGLSEQYF; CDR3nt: TGTGCCAGCAGTTACTCCGACAGGGGGCTAAGCGAGCAGTACTTC
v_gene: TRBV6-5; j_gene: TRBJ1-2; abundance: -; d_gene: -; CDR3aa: CASSWYRADGYTF; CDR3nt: TGTGCCAGCAGTTGGTACAGGGCGGATGGCTACACCTTC
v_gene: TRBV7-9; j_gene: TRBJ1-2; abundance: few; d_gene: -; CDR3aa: CASSLAAANYGYTF; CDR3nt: TGTGCCAGCAGCTTAGCGGCGGCTAACTATGGCTACACCTTC